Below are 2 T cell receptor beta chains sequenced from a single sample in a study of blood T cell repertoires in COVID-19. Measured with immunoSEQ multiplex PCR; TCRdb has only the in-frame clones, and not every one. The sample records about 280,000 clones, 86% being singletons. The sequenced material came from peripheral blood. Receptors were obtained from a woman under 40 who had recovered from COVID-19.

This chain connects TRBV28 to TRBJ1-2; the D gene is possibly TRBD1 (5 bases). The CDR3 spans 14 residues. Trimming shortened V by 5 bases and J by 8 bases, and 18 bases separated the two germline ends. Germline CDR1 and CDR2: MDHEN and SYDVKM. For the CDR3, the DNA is TGTGCCAGCAGTGCCTTTTGGGGGGGGTCGGGCTACACCTTC. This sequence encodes CASSAFWGGSGYTF.

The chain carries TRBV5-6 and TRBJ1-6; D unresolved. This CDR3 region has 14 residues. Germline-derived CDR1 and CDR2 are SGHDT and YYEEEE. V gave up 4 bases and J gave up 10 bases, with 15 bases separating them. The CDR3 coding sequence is TGTGCCAGCAGCCAGGACTGGATTCGGTCACCCCTCCACTTT. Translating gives CASSQDWIRSPLHF.